This TCR beta chain was sequenced for a study of CD8+ T cells in alopecia areata. Study background: In an open-label trial, patients got 5 to 10 mg tofacitinib twice daily. Study results and limitations: Mice showed TCR sharing more clearly than patients did, possibly owing to HLA.

Extraction and reverse transcription of RNA yielded cDNA as the sequencing template. This table comes from immunoSEQ multiplex PCR, and its TCRdb copy is limited to in-frame clones, with some not included. Of about 180,000 clones listed, around three fifths are singletons. The study team obtained lesional scalp punch biopsies and peripheral blood from alopecia areata patients. Sorting of PBMCs yielded the CD4+ and CD8+ T cells. Note on this clone: Its antigen is as yet unknown.

J was trimmed by 3 bases and V by 6 bases; bases with no gene match: 4. Looked up from germline, CDR1 is KGHSH and CDR2 is LQKENI. The CDR3 covers 14 residues. The genes are TRBV18 and TRBJ2-7; TRBD1 matches 11 bases. Material: CD4+ T cells sorted from blood, obtained at week 0. This receptor was identified in a human donor with alopecia areata. The CDR3 bases are TGTGCCAGCTCGGGGACAGGGGGTAACTACGAGCAGTACTTC. Amino acids: CASSGTGGNYEQYF.